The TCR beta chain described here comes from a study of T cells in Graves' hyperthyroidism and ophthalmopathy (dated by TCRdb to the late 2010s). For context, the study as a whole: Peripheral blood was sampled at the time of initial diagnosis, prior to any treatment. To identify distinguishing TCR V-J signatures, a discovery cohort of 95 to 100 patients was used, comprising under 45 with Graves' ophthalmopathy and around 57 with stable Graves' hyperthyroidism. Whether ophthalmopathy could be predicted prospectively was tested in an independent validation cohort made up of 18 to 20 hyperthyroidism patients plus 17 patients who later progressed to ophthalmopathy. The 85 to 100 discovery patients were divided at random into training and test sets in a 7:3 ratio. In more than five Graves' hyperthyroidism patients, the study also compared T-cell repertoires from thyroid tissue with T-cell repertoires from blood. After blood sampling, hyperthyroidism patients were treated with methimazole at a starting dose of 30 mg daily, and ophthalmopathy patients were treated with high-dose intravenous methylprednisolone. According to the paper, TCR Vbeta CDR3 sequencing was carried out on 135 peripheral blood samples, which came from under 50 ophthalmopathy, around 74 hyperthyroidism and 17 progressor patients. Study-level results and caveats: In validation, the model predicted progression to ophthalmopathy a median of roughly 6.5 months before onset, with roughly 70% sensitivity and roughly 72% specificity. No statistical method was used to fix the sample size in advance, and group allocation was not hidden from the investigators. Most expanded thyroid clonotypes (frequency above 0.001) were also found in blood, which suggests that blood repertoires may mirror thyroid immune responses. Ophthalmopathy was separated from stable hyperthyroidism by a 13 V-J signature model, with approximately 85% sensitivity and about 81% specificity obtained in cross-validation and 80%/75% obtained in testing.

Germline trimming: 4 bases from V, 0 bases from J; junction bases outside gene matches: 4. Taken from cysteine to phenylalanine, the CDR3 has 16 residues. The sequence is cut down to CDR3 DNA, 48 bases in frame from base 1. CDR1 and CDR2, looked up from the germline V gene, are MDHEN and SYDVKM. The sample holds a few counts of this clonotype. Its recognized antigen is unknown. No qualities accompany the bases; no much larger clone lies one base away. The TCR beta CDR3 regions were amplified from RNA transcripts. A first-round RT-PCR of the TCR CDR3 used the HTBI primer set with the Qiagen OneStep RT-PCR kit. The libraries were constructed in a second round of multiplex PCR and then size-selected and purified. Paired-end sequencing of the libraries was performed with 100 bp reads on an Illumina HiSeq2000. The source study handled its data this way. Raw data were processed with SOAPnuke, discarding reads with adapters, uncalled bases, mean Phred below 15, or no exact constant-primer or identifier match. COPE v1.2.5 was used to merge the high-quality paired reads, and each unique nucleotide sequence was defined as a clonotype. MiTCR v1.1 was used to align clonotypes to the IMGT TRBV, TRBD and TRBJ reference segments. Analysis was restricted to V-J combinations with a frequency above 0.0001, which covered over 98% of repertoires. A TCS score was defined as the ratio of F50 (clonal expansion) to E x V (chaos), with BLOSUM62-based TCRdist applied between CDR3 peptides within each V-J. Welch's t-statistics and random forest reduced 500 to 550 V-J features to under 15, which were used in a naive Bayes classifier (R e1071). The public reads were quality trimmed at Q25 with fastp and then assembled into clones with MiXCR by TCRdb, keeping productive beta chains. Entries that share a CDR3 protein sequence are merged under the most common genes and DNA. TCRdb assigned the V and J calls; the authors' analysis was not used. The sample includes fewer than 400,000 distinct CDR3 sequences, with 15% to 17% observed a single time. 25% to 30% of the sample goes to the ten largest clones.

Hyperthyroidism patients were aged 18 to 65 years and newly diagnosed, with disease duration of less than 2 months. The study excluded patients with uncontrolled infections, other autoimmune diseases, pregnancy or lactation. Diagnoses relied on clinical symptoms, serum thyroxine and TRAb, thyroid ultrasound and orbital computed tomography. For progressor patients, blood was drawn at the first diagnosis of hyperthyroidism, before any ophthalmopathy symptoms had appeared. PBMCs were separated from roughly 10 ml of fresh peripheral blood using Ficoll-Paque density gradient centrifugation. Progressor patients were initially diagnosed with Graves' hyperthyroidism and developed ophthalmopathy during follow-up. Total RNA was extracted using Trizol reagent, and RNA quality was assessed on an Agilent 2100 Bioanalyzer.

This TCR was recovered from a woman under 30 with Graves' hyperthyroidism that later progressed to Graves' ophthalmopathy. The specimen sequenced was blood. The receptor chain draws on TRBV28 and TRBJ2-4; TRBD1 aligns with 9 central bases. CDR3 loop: CASSSTGGGAKNIQYF. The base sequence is TGTGCCAGCAGTTCGACAGGGGGGGGAGCCAAAAACATTCAGTACTTC.